This T cell receptor beta chain was observed in a study of PD-1 blockade in classical Hodgkin lymphoma. Regarding the study as a whole: At baseline, newly diagnosed patients reportedly showed less TCR diversity than healthy donors.

This clone was counted ten times or more. What it recognizes is unknown. Noted time point: cycle 4 day 1 (C4D1), after 5 to 7 weeks of nivolumab. Exposure to brentuximab vedotin varied, and each patient had relapsed following autologous stem cell transplantation. This table comes from immunoSEQ multiplex PCR, and its TCRdb copy is limited to in-frame clones, with some not included. This sample carries some 24,000 clones, approximately 68% of them seen once, and the ten largest clones take 25% to 30%. Per germline, CDR1 MNHEY and CDR2 SMNVEV (reference sequence). CDR3 size: 13 residues. V lost 5 bases and J lost 3, with 9 bases in between.

The input for sequencing was peripheral blood mononuclear cells (PBMCs), taken before the fourth cycle of nivolumab. The origin of this receptor is a human donor with classical Hodgkin lymphoma. The chain has TRBV27 and TRBJ2-3, with D possibly called TRBD1 or TRBD2 (5 bases each). The CDR3 protein is CASSGTATDTQYF. The CDR3 DNA is TGTGCCAGCAGTGGGACGGCTACAGATACGCAGTATTTT.